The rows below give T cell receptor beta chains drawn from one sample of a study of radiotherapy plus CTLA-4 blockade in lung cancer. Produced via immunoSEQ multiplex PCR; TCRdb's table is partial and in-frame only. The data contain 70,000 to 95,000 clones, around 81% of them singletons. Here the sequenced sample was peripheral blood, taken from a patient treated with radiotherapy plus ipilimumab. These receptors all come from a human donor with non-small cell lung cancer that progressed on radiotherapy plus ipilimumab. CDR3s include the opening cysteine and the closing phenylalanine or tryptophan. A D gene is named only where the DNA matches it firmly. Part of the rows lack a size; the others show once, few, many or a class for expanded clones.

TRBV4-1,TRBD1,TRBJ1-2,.,TGCGCCAGCAGCCAAGACTTCGGCAGGGGGCTCGGCTATGGCTACACCTTC,CASSQDFGRGLGYGYTF
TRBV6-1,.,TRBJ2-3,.,TGTGCCAGCAGTGGGTACGAAGGAGCCCCGGGCGTCTCAGATACGCAGTATTTT,CASSGYEGAPGVSDTQYF
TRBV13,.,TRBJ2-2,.,TGTGCCAGCAGCTTGGGCGGGGCCGGGGAGCTGTTTTTT,CASSLGGAGELFF
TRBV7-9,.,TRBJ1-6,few,TGTGCCAGCAGCTTAGGGGGGGATTCACCCCTCCACTTT,CASSLGGDSPLHF
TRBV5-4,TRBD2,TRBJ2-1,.,TGTGCCAGCAGCTTGGGCACTAGCGGGGGGTACAATGAGCAGTTCTTC,CASSLGTSGGYNEQFF
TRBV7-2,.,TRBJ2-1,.,TGTGCCAGCGGAACAGGGATGAGTAATGAGCAGTTCTTC,CASGTGMSNEQFF
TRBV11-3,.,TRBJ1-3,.,TGTGCCAGCAGCCGTTTTCAAGGCCTCTCTGGAAACACCATATATTTT,CASSRFQGLSGNTIYF
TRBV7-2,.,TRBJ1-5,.,TGTGCCAGCAGCGAAGCAAGTGGCAATCAGCCCCAGCATTTT,CASSEASGNQPQHF
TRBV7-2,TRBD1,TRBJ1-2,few,TGTGCCAGCAGCTTACCGACAGGGAAGGGGAATGGCTACACCTTC,CASSLPTGKGNGYTF
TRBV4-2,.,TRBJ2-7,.,TGTGCCAGCAGCCCCCCCTTTGCGGGATCAAACGAGCAGTACTTC,CASSPPFAGSNEQYF
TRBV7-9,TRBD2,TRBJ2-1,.,TGTGCCAGCAGCTCTGGGGGGAGGGGCTACAATGAGCAGTTCTTC,CASSSGGRGYNEQFF
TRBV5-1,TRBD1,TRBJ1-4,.,TGCGCCAGCAGCGACCAGGGGGACGGGGAAAAACTGTTTTTT,CASSDQGDGEKLFF
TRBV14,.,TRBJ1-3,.,TGTGCCAGCAGCCCAATATGGGACCTCGGAAACACCATATATTTT,CASSPIWDLGNTIYF
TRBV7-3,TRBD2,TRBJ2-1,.,TGTGCCAGCAGTTTGGGACTAGCGGGATACAATGAGCAGTTCTTC,CASSLGLAGYNEQFF
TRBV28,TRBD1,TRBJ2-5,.,TGTGCCAGCAGTTTCCTAGCAAGGGACAGGGTTTGGGAGACCCAGTACTTC,CASSFLARDRVWETQYF
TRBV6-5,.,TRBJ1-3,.,TGTGCCAGCAGTTACTCGCAGGGGTCTGGAAACACCATATATTTT,CASSYSQGSGNTIYF
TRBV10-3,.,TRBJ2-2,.,TGTGCCACCAGTCTGGGAGACACCGGGGAGCTGTTTTTT,CATSLGDTGELFF
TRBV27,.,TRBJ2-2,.,TGTGCCAGCAGTTTCTCCACCGGGGAGCTGTTTTTT,CASSFSTGELFF
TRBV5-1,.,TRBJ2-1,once,TGCGCCAGCAGCTGGGGTATAGACCGCGACAATGAGCAGTTCTTC,CASSWGIDRDNEQFF
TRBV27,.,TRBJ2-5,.,TGTGCCAGCAGTTCGCCCGGCGGCGGGATGGAGACCCAGTACTTC,CASSSPGGGMETQYF
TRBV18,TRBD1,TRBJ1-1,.,TGTGCCAGCGGACAGGGCCGACATGGGAACACTGAAGCTTTCTTT,CASGQGRHGNTEAFF
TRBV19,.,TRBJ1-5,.,TGTGCCAGTACCTCATCCCAGGGAAGGATCAATCAGCCCCAGCATTTT,CASTSSQGRINQPQHF
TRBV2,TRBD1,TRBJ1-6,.,TGTGCCAGCAGAGCGACAGGGGCCGGTTCACCCCTCCACTTT,CASRATGAGSPLHF
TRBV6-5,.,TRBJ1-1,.,TGTGCCAGCAGACAGATGAACACTGAAGCTTTCTTT,CASRQMNTEAFF
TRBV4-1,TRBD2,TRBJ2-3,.,TGCGCCAGCAGCCAAGATCCCCTAGCGGGAGTGCCAGATACGCAGTATTTT,CASSQDPLAGVPDTQYF
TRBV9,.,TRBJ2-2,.,TGTGCCAGCAGCGTATCAGTAGCTAACACCGGGGAGCTGTTTTTT,CASSVSVANTGELFF
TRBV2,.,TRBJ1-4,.,TGTGCCAGCCAAAGAACCTCCGATGAAAAACTGTTTTTT,CASQRTSDEKLFF
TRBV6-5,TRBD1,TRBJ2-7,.,TGTGCCAGCAGCTCTGACAGGGCCTACGAGCAGTACTTC,CASSSDRAYEQYF
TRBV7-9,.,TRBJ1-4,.,TGTGCCAGCAGTGGGGGGCGGGATGAAAAACTGTTTTTT,CASSGGRDEKLFF
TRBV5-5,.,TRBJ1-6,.,TGTGCCAGCAGCTTGCCAGGGCTTAATTCACCCCTCCACTTT,CASSLPGLNSPLHF
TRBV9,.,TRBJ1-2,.,TGTGCCAGCAGCGTAGTTCACGGCTATGGCTACACCTTC,CASSVVHGYGYTF
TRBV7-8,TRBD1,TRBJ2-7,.,TGTGCCAGCAGCTTAGGGGGACAGGGGTCCTACGAGCAGTACTTC,CASSLGGQGSYEQYF
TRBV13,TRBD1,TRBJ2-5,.,TGTGCCAGCAGCTCCGGACAGGGGGCGACCCAGTACTTC,CASSSGQGATQYF
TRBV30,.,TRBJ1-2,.,TGTGCCTGGAGTGTACTGGCCGGGGAAGGCTACACCTTC,CAWSVLAGEGYTF
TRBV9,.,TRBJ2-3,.,TGTGCCAGCAGCGTAGGTGTCGGCTTATCAGATACGCAGTATTTT,CASSVGVGLSDTQYF
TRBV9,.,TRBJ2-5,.,TGTGCCAGCAGCGTGGCCGGCGAAGAGACCCAGTACTTC,CASSVAGEETQYF